A single sample gave rise to the 20 T cell receptor beta chains below, sequenced in a study of blood T cell repertoires in COVID-19. This table comes from immunoSEQ multiplex PCR, and its TCRdb copy is limited to in-frame clones, with some not included. This sample has roughly 50,000 clones, with around 80% found just once. Sequencing was carried out using peripheral blood. These receptors were obtained from a man over 45 with acute or convalescent COVID-19.

This rearrangement joins TRBV5-1 to TRBJ1-3, with 7 bases aligning to TRBD1. Germline values: CDR1 SGHRS, CDR2 YFSETQ. V dropped 1 base and J dropped 0; count of bases not matched to a gene: 7. The CDR3 is 17 residues long. The CDR3 sequence is CASSLIPGQNSGNTIYF. Here the CDR3 DNA reads TGCGCCAGCAGCTTGATACCGGGACAGAACTCTGGAAACACCATATATTTT.

This clone was counted only a few times. The sample contains more than one DNA sequence encoding this CDR3. The chain couples TRBV7-3 to TRBJ2-3, with TRBD2 identical over 9 bases. The CDR3 contains 13 residues. The J segment lost 6 bases and the V segment lost 3 bases, leaving 1 base of the junction unmatched. In germline, CDR1 is SGHTA, CDR2 FQGTGA. In DNA, the CDR3 is TGTGCCAGCAGCTTGCGGGAGGGCGATACGCAGTATTTT. Translated, it gives CASSLREGDTQYF.

CDR3 residues: CASFAGENTEAFF. CDR3 nucleotide sequence: TGTGCCAGCTTTGCCGGGGAGAACACTGAAGCTTTCTTT. The chain couples TRBV27 to TRBJ1-1; D is unresolved. V was pared by 8 bases and J by 1 base, with 11 bases between. The germline CDR1 and CDR2 sequences are MNHEY and SMNVEV (reference sequence). This CDR3 region has 13 residues.

This chain uses TRBV7-9 with TRBJ2-3; 8 bases are a match to TRBD1. Germline V gene sequence: CDR1 SEHNR, CDR2 FQNEAQ (reference sequence). The CDR3 runs to 14 residues. V was pared by 1 base and J by 4 bases, with 1 base of the junction left unmatched. The CDR3 sequence: CASSLETGADTQYF. The CDR3 DNA sequence: TGTGCCAGCAGCTTAGAGACAGGGGCAGATACGCAGTATTTT.

The chain carries TRBV5-1 and TRBJ2-7, with 11 bases identical to TRBD2. The CDR3 loop spans 17 amino acids. The V gene end was trimmed by 0 bases and the J gene end by 4 bases; junction bases not matched to a gene: 9. Germline values: CDR1 SGHRS, CDR2 YFSETQ. The CDR3, as DNA: TGCGCCAGCAGCTTGGCTCTAGCGGGAGGCCCAAGGTACGAGCAGTACTTC. This codes for CASSLALAGGPRYEQYF.

The sample holds a few counts of this clone. The sample has other DNA sequences that encode this CDR3 too. The rearrangement uses TRBV19 and TRBJ1-2; D remains unclear. This CDR3 spans 14 amino acids. The V and J ends lost 2 bases and 5 bases respectively, with 12 bases between them. Germline CDR1 LNHDA, CDR2 SQIVND (reference sequence). CDR3 DNA: TGTGCCAGTAGTATACTAGCCGGAGGATATGGCTACACCTTC. Translation: CASSILAGGYGYTF.

This clone was seen only once. The V call is TRBV6-6, the J call TRBJ2-7; 9 bases are a match to TRBD1. From germline, CDR1 is MNHNY and CDR2 SVGAGI (reference sequence). The CDR3 covers 14 residues. V trimming: 3 bases; J trimming: 3 bases; junction bases outside the gene matches: 3. CDR3 sequence (DNA): TGTGCCAGCAGTTATGCGGGACAGGGCTACGAGCAGTACTTC. Its protein is CASSYAGQGYEQYF.

The rearrangement uses TRBV7-9 and TRBJ2-2, with 9 nucleotides matching TRBD2. The CDR3 runs to 16 residues. The germline gives CDR1 SEHNR, CDR2 FQNEAQ (reference sequence). V shed 2 bases, J shed 7 bases, and the junction held 8 bases outside the gene matches. The CDR3: CASSLPSGTLDGELFF. The CDR3 nucleotides are TGTGCCAGCAGCTTACCTAGCGGGACTCTCGACGGGGAGCTGTTTTTT.

The chain recombines TRBV2 with TRBJ2-5; TRBD2 is a possible D gene (6 bases). Trimming took off 5 bases at V and 0 bases at J, with 13 bases between the two ends. The V gene's germline CDR1 is SNHLY and CDR2 FYNNEI. The CDR3 is 15 residues long. The CDR3 nucleotides read TGTGCCAGCAGTTACGACGGAGGGTACCAAGAGACCCAGTACTTC. Translating it yields CASSYDGGYQETQYF.

This clone was seen more than once but under ten times. This chain links TRBV29-1 with TRBJ1-2; D not resolved. Germline V lookup: CDR1 SQVTM, CDR2 ANQGSEA. V was shortened by 1 base and J by 8 bases, with 8 bases between the two germline ends. The CDR3 is made up of 11 amino acids. This CDR3 reads CSVEGASGYTF. The DNA for the CDR3 is TGCAGCGTTGAAGGAGCGTCAGGCTACACCTTC.

CDR3 DNA sequence: TGTGCCAGCGCGGGGGTGAATCAGCCCCAGCATTTT. The encoded protein is CASAGVNQPQHF. The chain employs TRBV2 and TRBJ1-5; tentatively, D is TRBD1 (5 bases). Trimming stripped 8 bases from V and 4 bases from J, with 9 bases between. Germline CDR1 SNHLY, CDR2 FYNNEI. The CDR3 consists of 12 residues.

The chain joins TRBV5-1 to TRBJ2-7, with TRBD2 identical over 11 bases. With V trimmed by 0 bases and J by 3 bases, 2 bases remained unmatched. The CDR3 contains 15 residues. The germline CDR1 and CDR2 sequences are SGHRS and YFSETQ. The chain's CDR3 is CASSLGTSGLYEQYF. DNA for the CDR3: TGCGCCAGCAGCTTGGGGACTAGCGGGCTCTACGAGCAGTACTTC.

The V call is TRBV27, the J call TRBJ2-1, with 7 bases lining up with TRBD1. The trim removed 8 bases at V and 1 base at J, leaving 2 bases unmatched. Germline CDR1 reads MNHEY; CDR2 reads SMNVEV (reference sequence). The CDR3 is 13 residues long. The CDR3 is CASARGSYNEQFF. CDR3 DNA: TGTGCCAGCGCCAGGGGGTCCTACAATGAGCAGTTCTTC.

This chain uses TRBV5-4 with TRBJ2-5, with 8 bases aligning to TRBD1. In germline, CDR1 is SGHNT, CDR2 YYREEE (reference sequence). The J segment lost 5 bases and the V segment lost 4 bases, leaving 13 bases of the junction unmatched. This CDR3 spans 16 amino acids. The CDR3: CASSPTAGTGTETQYF. DNA for the CDR3: TGTGCCAGCAGCCCGACAGCCGGGACAGGTACCGAGACCCAGTACTTC. The whole variable domain, remainder taken from reference TRBV5-4 and TRBJ2-5, is ETGVTQSPTHLIKTRGQQVTLRCSSQSGHNTVSWYQQALGQGPQFIFQYYREEENGRGNFPPRFSGLQFPNYSSELNVNALELDDSALYLCASSPTAGTGTETQYFGPGTRLLVL.

V usage is TRBV7-9 and J usage is TRBJ2-1; 10 bases line up with TRBD2. V shed 5 bases, J shed 10 bases, and the junction held 2 bases outside the gene matches. The CDR3 runs 12 residues. Germline V gene sequence: CDR1 SEHNR, CDR2 FQNEAQ (reference sequence). The CDR3: CASSPGLAEQFF. The DNA for the CDR3 is TGTGCCAGCAGCCCGGGACTAGCGGAGCAGTTCTTC.

The chain links TRBV5-1 to TRBJ1-2; TRBD1 matches 8 bases. This CDR3 is 15 amino acids long. The V and J ends lost 0 bases and 5 bases, in that order; junction bases with no gene match: 6. The germline CDR1 and CDR2 sequences are SGHRS and YFSETQ. The DNA of the CDR3 is TGCGCCAGCAGCTTGGGGACAGGGACGATTTATGGCTACACCTTC. Protein: CASSLGTGTIYGYTF.

V is TRBV7-2 and J is TRBJ2-2; possibly TRBD1 for D (6 bases). The CDR3 totals 15 residues. Germline V gene sequence: CDR1 SGHTA, CDR2 FQGNSA. Trimming left V 5 bases short and J 5 bases short, with 15 bases between. The CDR3 bases are TGTGCCAGCAGCATGGAACAGGGATTTACCGGGGAGCTGTTTTTT. Translated, it gives CASSMEQGFTGELFF.

The rearrangement uses TRBV7-6 and TRBJ2-2; 10 nucleotides align to TRBD2. After removal of 1 base from V and 1 base from J, the junction contained 0 bases not matched to a gene. Germline-derived CDR1 and CDR2 are SGHVS and FNYEAQ. The CDR3 runs to 16 residues. The CDR3 DNA is TGTGCCAGCAGCTTAGGGACTAGCGGGAACACCGGGGAGCTGTTTTTT. Amino acid sequence: CASSLGTSGNTGELFF. Full variable domain (missing parts from reference TRBV7-6 and TRBJ2-2): GAGVSQSPRYKVTKRGQDVALRCDPISGHVSLYWYRQALGQGPEFLTYFNYEAQQDKSGLPNDRFSAERPEGSISTLTIQRTEQRDSAMYRCASSLGTSGNTGELFFGEGSRLTVL.

The rearrangement uses TRBV11-2 and TRBJ2-7; D uncertain. The V end was cut by 4 bases, the J end by 4 bases, with 5 bases between. The CDR3 contains 11 residues. Germline V gene data show CDR1 as SGHAT and CDR2 as FQNNGV. The CDR3: CASSSVYEQYF. For the CDR3, the DNA is TGTGCCAGCAGCTCCGTATACGAGCAGTACTTC.

The chain joins TRBV9 to TRBJ1-1, with 9 bases that match TRBD1. The length of the CDR3 is 15 residues. The germline CDR1 and CDR2 sequences are SGDLS and YYNGEE. After removal of 0 bases from V and 4 bases from J, the junction contained 4 bases not matched to a gene. In DNA form, the CDR3 reads TGTGCCAGCAGCGTAGAGGACAGGGGTAGCACTGAAGCTTTCTTT. Amino acid sequence: CASSVEDRGSTEAFF.